Below, 27 T cell receptor beta chains from the same sample are listed, as sequenced in a study of blood T cell repertoires in COVID-19. TCRdb's table, derived via immunoSEQ multiplex PCR, lists solely in-frame clones and lacks some. Of about 120,000 clones in the sample, 65% to 90% are singletons; the top ten hold around 10%. Material for sequencing was peripheral blood. Source of these receptors: a human donor in a cohort sampled during active COVID-19.

The chain uses TRBV6-6 and TRBJ1-6, with D perhaps matching TRBD1 (6 bases). The germline V gene has CDR1 MNHNY and CDR2 SVGAGI (reference sequence). The CDR3 covers 14 residues. Trimming pared 6 bases from V and 8 bases from J, leaving 14 bases between. CDR3 region: CASSPAGADSPLHF. The CDR3 DNA sequence: TGTGCCAGCAGCCCCGCGGGGGCGGATTCACCCCTCCACTTT.

In its sample, this clone was seen a few times. This sequence joins TRBV19 and TRBJ1-1; D might be TRBD1 (6 bases). The CDR3 totals 15 residues. CDR1 and CDR2 (germline): LNHDA, SQIVND (reference sequence). Trimming removed 8 bases from V and 5 bases from J, with 21 bases in between. CDR3 nucleotides: TGTGCCAGTTCCGATCAGGGGAGGGAAATAACTGAAGCTTTCTTT. This translates into CASSDQGREITEAFF.

The DNA of the CDR3 is TGCGCCAGCAGTGATTGGGGGACAGGGGGCAGAGATACGCAGTATTTT. Translated: CASSDWGTGGRDTQYF. The chain couples TRBV10-1 to TRBJ2-3; 12 bases agree with TRBD1. The CDR3 length is 16 residues. V lost 3 bases and J lost 5; bases outside the gene matches: 6. Germline CDR1 is WNHNN and CDR2 is SYGVQD (reference sequence).

The chain couples TRBV6-5 to TRBJ2-7; 9 bases match TRBD1. The ends lost 4 bases at V and 13 bases at J; junction bases unmatched: 8. CDR3 length: 12 residues. Germline lookup yields CDR1 MNHEY and CDR2 SVGAGI. The CDR3 sequence: CASSSQGAVAYF. CDR3 bases: TGTGCCAGCAGTTCACAGGGGGCGGTTGCCTACTTC.

This clone showed up just a few times. The chain links TRBV6-5 to TRBJ1-3; D gene uncertain. The CDR3 consists of 14 residues. Germline CDR1 and CDR2: MNHEY and SVGAGI. With 10 bases removed from V and 8 bases from J, the gap between germline ends came to 21 bases. The chain's CDR3 is CATAKTLRRDTIYF. The CDR3 DNA follows: TGTGCCACCGCTAAGACACTCAGACGAGACACCATATATTTT.

The gene calls are TRBV7-8 and TRBJ1-6; no clear D. Per germline, CDR1 SGHVS and CDR2 FQNEAQ. V dropped 5 bases and J dropped 5 bases, with 13 bases sitting between them. The CDR3 loop spans 15 amino acids. In DNA form, the CDR3 reads TGTGCCAGCAGCATTAAGGGAGCTCATAATTCACCCCTCCACTTT. It codes for CASSIKGAHNSPLHF.

The chain recombines TRBV7-2 with TRBJ2-1, with D tentatively TRBD2 (5 bases). This CDR3 contains 15 residues. The germline V gene encodes CDR1 SGHTA and CDR2 FQGNSA. The V gene lost 6 bases and the J gene lost 0 bases, with 12 bases spanning the gap. The chain's CDR3 is CASRLDSSSYNEQFF. As DNA, the CDR3 is TGTGCCAGCAGATTGGACTCTAGCTCCTACAATGAGCAGTTCTTC.

This clone appeared a single time. The chain recombines TRBV10-1 with TRBJ2-1; 9 nucleotides line up with TRBD2. This CDR3 is built from 13 residues. The germline CDR1 and CDR2 sequences are WNHNN and SYGVQD (reference sequence). With 8 bases clipped from V and 7 bases from J, the junction kept 6 bases outside the gene matches. In nucleotides, the CDR3 is TGCGCCAGCTTGCGGGGGGGGTCAAATGAGCAGTTCTTC. Amino acid sequence: CASLRGGSNEQFF.

This chain joins TRBV13 and TRBJ1-1; D might be TRBD1 (5 bases). The CDR3 sequence is 15 residues long. The germline CDR1 and CDR2 sequences are PRHDT and FYEKMQ (reference sequence). V dropped 3 bases and J dropped 5 bases, with 16 bases sitting between them. The CDR3 DNA follows: TGTGCCAGCAGCTTTTGGGGCGCTGGAGATACTGAAGCTTTCTTT. Its translation is CASSFWGAGDTEAFF.

A few counts support this clone. This chain joins TRBV3-1 (or the pseudogene TRBV3-2) and TRBJ1-1; 7 nucleotides align to TRBD1. The CDR3 totals 14 residues. Losses at the gene ends were 4 bases for V and 7 bases for J; bases not matched to a gene: 9. Germline values: CDR1 LGHDT, CDR2 YNNKEL (reference sequence). The CDR3 protein is CASSPSTGQLEAFF. The DNA for the CDR3 is TGTGCCAGCAGCCCCTCGACAGGGCAGCTTGAAGCTTTCTTT.

The V call is TRBV2, the J call TRBJ2-7; possibly TRBD1 for D (5 bases). The germline V and J ends were trimmed by 4 bases and 9 bases, with 22 bases remaining between them. CDR1 SNHLY and CDR2 FYNNEI come from the germline V gene. This CDR3 comprises 15 residues. The CDR3 nucleotides are TGTGCCAGCAGTGGGGGCAGCTCCGATTCGCAGGGGCAGTACTTC. Translated, it gives CASSGGSSDSQGQYF.

This chain links TRBV7-2 with TRBJ2-7; the match to TRBD1 covers 8 bases. Germline V gives CDR1 SGHTA, CDR2 FQGNSA. The trim removed 5 bases at V and 4 bases at J, leaving 10 bases unmatched. This CDR3 is 15 amino acids long. The CDR3 nucleotides are TGTGCCAGCAGCATCGGACAGGGAGTCAATTACGAGCAGTACTTC. Translation: CASSIGQGVNYEQYF.

The chain is built from TRBV4-1 and TRBJ1-5; 7 positions match TRBD1. This CDR3 is built from 15 residues. V lost 1 base and J lost 7; bases outside the gene matches: 7. The germline gives CDR1 MGHRA, CDR2 YSYEKL. In nucleotides, the CDR3 is TGCGCCAGCAGCCAAGGGACAGGCTCTCGGCAGCCCCAGCATTTT. Translation: CASSQGTGSRQPQHF.

The V gene is TRBV11-2, the J gene TRBJ2-1; 13 nucleotides line up with TRBD2. Germline V lookup: CDR1 SGHAT, CDR2 FQNNGV. V dropped 8 bases and J dropped 4; count of bases not matched to a gene: 8. This CDR3 has 16 residues. The CDR3 DNA sequence: TGTGCCAGCGCCCCAACGGGACTAGCGGGGTACAATGAGCAGTTCTTC. This encodes CASAPTGLAGYNEQFF.

The chain links TRBV19 to TRBJ1-2, with D unresolved. Germline lookup yields CDR1 LNHDA and CDR2 SQIVND (reference sequence). The CDR3 is made up of 14 amino acids. Trimming stripped 0 bases from V and 5 bases from J, with 10 bases between. In nucleotides, the CDR3 is TGTGCCAGTAGTATAGATGCTGGGCAGTATGGCTACACCTTC. Amino acids: CASSIDAGQYGYTF.

This clone occurred once. The chain employs TRBV4-3 and TRBJ2-2; 10 positions agree with TRBD2. With 0 bases clipped from V and 3 bases from J, the junction kept 4 bases outside the gene matches. The CDR3 loop spans 17 amino acids. Germline-derived CDR1 and CDR2 are LGHNA and YSLEER. The CDR3, as DNA: TGCGCCAGCAGCCAAGAAGGTAGCGGGGGGTACACCGGGGAGCTGTTTTTT. Translating gives CASSQEGSGGYTGELFF.

This clone appeared a few times. The rearrangement uses TRBV6-1 and TRBJ2-5; D is possibly TRBD2 (6 bases). This CDR3 comprises 16 residues. V was cut by 3 bases and J by 5 bases, with 19 bases left in between. Germline CDR1 is MNHNS and CDR2 is SASEGT. The CDR3: CASSEHISSVRETQYF. CDR3 DNA sequence: TGTGCCAGCAGTGAGCATATCTCTAGCGTTCGGGAGACCCAGTACTTC.

This chain links TRBV7-8 with TRBJ1-4; 7 nucleotides agree with TRBD1. The CDR3 is made up of 16 amino acids. Germline V gene sequence: CDR1 SGHVS, CDR2 FQNEAQ. J was trimmed by 5 bases and V by 1 base; bases with no gene match: 7. The CDR3, as DNA: TGTGCCAGCAGCTTAGTGGGTGCAGGGGGGAATGAAAAACTGTTTTTT. Translated, it gives CASSLVGAGGNEKLFF.

The CDR3 coding sequence is TGTGCCAGCGGGAGGGGGAGCACAGATACGCAGTATTTT. Translated: CASGRGSTDTQYF. V and J are TRBV27 and TRBJ2-3, with D perhaps TRBD2 (7 bases). CDR3 length: 13 residues. Trimming removed 8 bases at V and 0 bases at J, with 9 bases between. The V gene's germline CDR1 is MNHEY and CDR2 SMNVEV (reference sequence).

The genes are TRBV18 and TRBJ2-7, with D perhaps TRBD2 (6 bases). The CDR3 totals 13 residues. Germline loops: CDR1 KGHSH, CDR2 LQKENI. Trimming took off 8 bases at V and 2 bases at J, with 13 bases between the two ends. CDR3 coding DNA: TGTGCCAGCCGCCGGGACTCTACCTACGAGCAGTACTTC. Encoded protein: CASRRDSTYEQYF.

The genes are TRBV5-1 and TRBJ1-2, with TRBD1 matching 9 bases. There are 14 residues in the CDR3. Trimming took 3 bases from V and 4 from J; bases not matched to a gene: 4. Germline V gives CDR1 SGHRS, CDR2 YFSETQ. The CDR3 reads CASSSTGGIYGYTF. The CDR3, as DNA: TGCGCCAGCAGCTCGACAGGGGGTATCTATGGCTACACCTTC.

This clone was counted a few times. The CDR3 region has the DNA TGCGCCAGCAGCTTAGGCGTCCAGGGGAGCAATCAGCCCCAGCATTTT. This codes for CASSLGVQGSNQPQHF. The chain is built from TRBV5-1 and TRBJ1-5, with TRBD1 as a possible D gene (6 bases). The germline CDR1 and CDR2 sequences are SGHRS and YFSETQ. V was shortened by 2 bases and J by 1 base, with 13 bases between the two germline ends. The CDR3 totals 16 residues.

The CDR3 region has the DNA TGTGCCAGCAGTGTCCGGGACACCTACACCGGGGAGCTGTTTTTT. Amino acid sequence: CASSVRDTYTGELFF. The rearrangement uses TRBV6-2 or TRBV6-3 and TRBJ2-2; D might be TRBD1 (6 bases). V lost 5 bases to trimming and J lost 3 bases, with 13 bases between them. This CDR3 region has 15 residues. CDR1 is MNHEY, CDR2 SVGEGT, per germline.

This clone was seen a single time. The chain joins TRBV28 to TRBJ2-5; possibly TRBD2 for D (6 bases). The length of the CDR3 is 15 residues. V gave up 4 bases and J gave up 2 bases, with 14 bases separating them. CDR1 and CDR2 (germline): MDHEN, SYDVKM. As DNA, the CDR3 is TGTGCCAGCAGTTCCCACCCGGGACTTCAAGAGACCCAGTACTTC. Protein sequence: CASSSHPGLQETQYF.

The V gene is TRBV6-1, the J gene TRBJ1-4; tentatively, D is TRBD1 (5 bases). The germline V gene encodes CDR1 MNHNS and CDR2 SASEGT. The CDR3 contains 13 residues. V was trimmed by 1 base and J by 14 bases, leaving 14 bases between them. CDR3 nucleotide sequence: TGTGCCAGCAGTGAAGGACAGCGGGATAAGCTGTTTTTT. Encoded protein: CASSEGQRDKLFF.

The chain employs TRBV2 and TRBJ2-7; a weak D match, TRBD1 (5 bases). This CDR3 has 14 residues. The V end was cut by 3 bases, the J end by 4 bases, with 13 bases between. Germline V gene sequence: CDR1 SNHLY, CDR2 FYNNEI. In nucleotides, the CDR3 is TGTGCCAGCAGTGAGTTGTTCAGGGCATACGAGCAGTACTTC. Translating gives CASSELFRAYEQYF.

The genes are TRBV6-2 or TRBV6-3 and TRBJ1-5; D is perhaps TRBD1 (5 bases). The CDR3 runs to 14 residues. V lost 2 bases to trimming and J lost 6 bases, with 11 bases between them. CDR1 is MNHEY and CDR2 is SVGEGT in the germline V gene. In DNA, the CDR3 is TGTGCCAGCAGTTACGGGGCCTTTGGTCAGCCCCAGCATTTT. It yields the protein CASSYGAFGQPQHF.